These T cell receptor beta chains were read from a single sample in a study of T cells in Graves' hyperthyroidism and ophthalmopathy. TCRdb reprocessed the multiplex PCR reads via MiXCR and lists one record per CDR3 protein. The table shows around 380,000 distinct CDR3 sequences, with 13% occurring only once. The sample taken for sequencing was blood. All receptors derive from a man aged 30 to 39 with Graves' hyperthyroidism that later progressed to Graves' ophthalmopathy. Both conserved end residues are part of each CDR3. Fields, in order: CDR3 DNA, CDR3 protein, J gene, D gene, V gene, clone size. D genes are given only for firm matches. Size is omitted from some rows. Given values are once, few, many or a class for expanded clones.

DNA: TGTGCCAGCAGCCTCTGGTCTGGGGCCAACGTCCTGACTTTC
CDR3: CASSLWSGANVLTF
J: TRBJ2-6
D: .
V: TRBV9
size: .

DNA: TGTGCCAGCAGCTTTTCAGGGACCGACACCGGGGAGCTGTTTTTT
CDR3: CASSFSGTDTGELFF
J: TRBJ2-2
D: .
V: TRBV11-2
size: many

DNA: TGTGCCAGCAGCTCTCGACAGCTGAACTATGGCTACACCTTC
CDR3: CASSSRQLNYGYTF
J: TRBJ1-2
D: .
V: TRBV7-8
size: .

DNA: TGTGCCAGCAGCTTGTTTGGGACAGGGGCCAATAATGAAAAACTGTTTTTT
CDR3: CASSLFGTGANNEKLFF
J: TRBJ1-4
D: TRBD1
V: TRBV7-8
size: few

DNA: TGTGCCAGCAGCTCCCGTTTCTCCCAATCGCGGGGGCAAGAGACCCAGTACTTC
CDR3: CASSSRFSQSRGQETQYF
J: TRBJ2-5
D: TRBD2
V: TRBV7-9
size: few

DNA: TGCAGTGCTATGAGAGGGGCGATCTCCTACGAGCAGTACTTC
CDR3: CSAMRGAISYEQYF
J: TRBJ2-7
D: .
V: TRBV20-1
size: many

DNA: TGCGCCAGCAGCGGAAAACTAGACATGGGGCTTTTGACAGATACGCAGTATTTT
CDR3: CASSGKLDMGLLTDTQYF
J: TRBJ2-3
D: .
V: TRBV5-1
size: once

DNA: TGTGCCTGCAGTAACCGGGACAGGGTGTTCACTGAAGCTTTCTTT
CDR3: CACSNRDRVFTEAFF
J: TRBJ1-1
D: TRBD1
V: TRBV28
size: .

DNA: TGTGCCAGCAGGAAGCGGACGGGACTAGCGGGGGGGCCTCCCTACGAGCAGTACTTC
CDR3: CASRKRTGLAGGPPYEQYF
J: TRBJ2-7
D: TRBD2
V: TRBV5-5
size: .

DNA: TGTGCCAGCAGTCTCGGGACCAGGGGGGGAGATACGCAGTATTTT
CDR3: CASSLGTRGGDTQYF
J: TRBJ2-3
D: .
V: TRBV27
size: few

DNA: TGTGCCAGCAGTTACAGGGCAGGGCCGGGCCAGCCCCAGCATTTT
CDR3: CASSYRAGPGQPQHF
J: TRBJ1-5
D: .
V: TRBV6-5
size: many

DNA: TGTGCCAGCAGCTTTGTAGCGGGGGGCCGCACAGATACGCAGTATTTT
CDR3: CASSFVAGGRTDTQYF
J: TRBJ2-3
D: TRBD2
V: TRBV7-9
size: many

DNA: TGTGCCAGCAGACTAGCGGGGAGCACAGATACGCAGTATTTT
CDR3: CASRLAGSTDTQYF
J: TRBJ2-3
D: TRBD2
V: TRBV27
size: many

DNA: TGCGCCAGCAGGGGGGTTCTGGGAGATACGCAGTATTTT
CDR3: CASRGVLGDTQYF
J: TRBJ2-3
D: .
V: TRBV5-1
size: many

DNA: TGTGCCAGCAGCTTGGGGGACACGAGCTCCTATAATTCACCCCTCCACTTT
CDR3: CASSLGDTSSYNSPLHF
J: TRBJ1-6
D: .
V: TRBV5-5
size: .

DNA: TGTGCCAGCAGTTACTCGTACAGGGTTCCCACTGAAGCTTTCTTT
CDR3: CASSYSYRVPTEAFF
J: TRBJ1-1
D: .
V: TRBV6-5
size: many